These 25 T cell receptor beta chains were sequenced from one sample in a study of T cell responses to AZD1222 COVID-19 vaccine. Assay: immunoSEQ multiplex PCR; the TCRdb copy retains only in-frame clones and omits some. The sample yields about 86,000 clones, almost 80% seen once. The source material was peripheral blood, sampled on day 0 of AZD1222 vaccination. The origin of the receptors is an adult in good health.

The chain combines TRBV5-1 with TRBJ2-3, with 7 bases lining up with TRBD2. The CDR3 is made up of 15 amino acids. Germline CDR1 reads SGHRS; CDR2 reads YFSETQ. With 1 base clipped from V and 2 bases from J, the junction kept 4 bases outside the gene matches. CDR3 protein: CASSLTSANTDTQYF. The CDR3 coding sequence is TGCGCCAGCAGCTTGACTAGCGCAAACACAGATACGCAGTATTTT.

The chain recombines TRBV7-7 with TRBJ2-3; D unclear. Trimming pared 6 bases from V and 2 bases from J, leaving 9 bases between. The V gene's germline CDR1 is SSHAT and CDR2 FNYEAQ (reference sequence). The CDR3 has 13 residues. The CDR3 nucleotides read TGTGCCAGCAGTCCCATGTTCACAGATACGCAGTATTTT. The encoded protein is CASSPMFTDTQYF.

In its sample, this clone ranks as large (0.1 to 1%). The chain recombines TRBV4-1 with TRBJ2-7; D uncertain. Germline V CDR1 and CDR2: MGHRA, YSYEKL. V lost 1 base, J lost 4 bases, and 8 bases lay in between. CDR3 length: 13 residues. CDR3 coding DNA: TGCGCCAGCAGCCAAGTGAGGTTTTACGAGCAGTACTTC. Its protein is CASSQVRFYEQYF.

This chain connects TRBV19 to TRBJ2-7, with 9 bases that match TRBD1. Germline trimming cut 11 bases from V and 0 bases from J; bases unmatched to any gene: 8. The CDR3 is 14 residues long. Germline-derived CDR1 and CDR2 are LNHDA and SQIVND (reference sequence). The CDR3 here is CASTSGQGSYEQYF. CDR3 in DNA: TGTGCCTCCACCTCGGGACAGGGCTCCTACGAGCAGTACTTC.

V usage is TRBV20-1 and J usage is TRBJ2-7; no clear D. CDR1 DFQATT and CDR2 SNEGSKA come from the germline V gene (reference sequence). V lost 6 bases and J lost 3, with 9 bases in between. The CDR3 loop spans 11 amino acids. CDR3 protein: CSAPSNYEQYF. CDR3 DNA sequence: TGCAGTGCCCCATCTAACTACGAGCAGTACTTC.

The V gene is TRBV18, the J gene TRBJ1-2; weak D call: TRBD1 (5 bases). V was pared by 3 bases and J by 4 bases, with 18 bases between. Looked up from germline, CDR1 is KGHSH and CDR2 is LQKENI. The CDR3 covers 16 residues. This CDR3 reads CASSPGGGFDSYGYTF. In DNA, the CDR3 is TGTGCCAGCTCACCTGGGGGTGGCTTTGACAGCTATGGCTACACCTTC.

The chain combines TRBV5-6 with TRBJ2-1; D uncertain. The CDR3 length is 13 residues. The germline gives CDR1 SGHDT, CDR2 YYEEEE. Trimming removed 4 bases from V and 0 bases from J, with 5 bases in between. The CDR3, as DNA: TGTGCCAGCAGCGGGCCCTCCTACAATGAGCAGTTCTTC. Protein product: CASSGPSYNEQFF.

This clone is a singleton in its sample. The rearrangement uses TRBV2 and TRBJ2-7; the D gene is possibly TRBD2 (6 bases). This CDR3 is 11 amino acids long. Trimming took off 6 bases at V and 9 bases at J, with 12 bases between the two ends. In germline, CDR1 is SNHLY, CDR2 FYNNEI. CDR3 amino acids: CASSPRDLQYF. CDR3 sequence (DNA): TGTGCCAGCAGCCCCCGGGACTTGCAGTACTTC.

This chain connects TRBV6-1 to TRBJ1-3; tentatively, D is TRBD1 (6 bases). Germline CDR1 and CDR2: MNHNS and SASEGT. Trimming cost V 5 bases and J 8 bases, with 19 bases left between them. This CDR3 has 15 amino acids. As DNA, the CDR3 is TGTGCCAGCAGTCCCCGGGACAAGGATCCTGACACCATATATTTT. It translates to CASSPRDKDPDTIYF.

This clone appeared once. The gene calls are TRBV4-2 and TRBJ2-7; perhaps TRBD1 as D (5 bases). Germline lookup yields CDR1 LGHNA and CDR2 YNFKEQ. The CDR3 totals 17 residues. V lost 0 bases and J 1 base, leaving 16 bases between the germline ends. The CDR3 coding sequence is TGTGCCAGCAGCCAAGATCGGCAGGCAGGGCTTTCCTACGAGCAGTACTTC. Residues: CASSQDRQAGLSYEQYF.

CDR3 residues: CATSSDGSRAYTDTQYF. In DNA form, the CDR3 reads TGTGCCACCAGCAGTGATGGGTCTCGGGCGTACACAGATACGCAGTATTTT. This chain uses TRBV15 with TRBJ2-3; D call uncertain. Germline V lookup: CDR1 LNHNV, CDR2 YYDKDF (reference sequence). The germline V and J ends were trimmed by 3 bases and 2 bases, with 18 bases remaining between them. The CDR3 is made up of 17 amino acids.

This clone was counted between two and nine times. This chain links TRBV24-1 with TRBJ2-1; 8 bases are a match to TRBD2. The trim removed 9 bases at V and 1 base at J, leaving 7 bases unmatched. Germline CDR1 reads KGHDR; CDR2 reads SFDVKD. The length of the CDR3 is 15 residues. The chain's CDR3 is CATPQGLVSYNEQFF. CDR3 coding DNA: TGTGCCACCCCCCAGGGACTAGTATCCTACAATGAGCAGTTCTTC.

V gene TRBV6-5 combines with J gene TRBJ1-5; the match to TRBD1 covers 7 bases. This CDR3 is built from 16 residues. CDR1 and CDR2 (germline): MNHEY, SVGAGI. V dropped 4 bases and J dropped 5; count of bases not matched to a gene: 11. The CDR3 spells CASSSHDRVGDQPQHF. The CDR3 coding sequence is TGTGCCAGCAGTTCCCATGACAGGGTCGGTGATCAGCCCCAGCATTTT.

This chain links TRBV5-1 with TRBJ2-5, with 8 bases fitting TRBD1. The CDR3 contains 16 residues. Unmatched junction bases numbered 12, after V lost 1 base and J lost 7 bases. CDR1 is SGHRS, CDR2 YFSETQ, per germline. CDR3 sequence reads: CASSLTSAGGAGTQYF. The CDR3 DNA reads TGCGCCAGCAGCTTGACTTCGGCAGGGGGCGCGGGGACCCAGTACTTC.

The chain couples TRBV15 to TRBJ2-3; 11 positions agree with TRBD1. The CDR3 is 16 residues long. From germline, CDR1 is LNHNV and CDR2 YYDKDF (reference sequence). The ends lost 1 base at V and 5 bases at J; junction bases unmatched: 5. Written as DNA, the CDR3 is TGTGCCACCAGCAGAGTAGGGACAGGGGGACTAGATACGCAGTATTTT. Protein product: CATSRVGTGGLDTQYF.

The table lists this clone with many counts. CDR3 protein: CASSLAQGHGYTF. For the CDR3, the DNA is TGTGCCAGCAGCTTAGCCCAAGGCCATGGCTACACCTTC. This chain joins TRBV7-9 and TRBJ1-2; D is uncertain. Germline loops: CDR1 SEHNR, CDR2 FQNEAQ (reference sequence). The CDR3 spans 13 residues. The ends were cut back, 0 bases at V and 6 bases at J, with 8 bases in the middle.

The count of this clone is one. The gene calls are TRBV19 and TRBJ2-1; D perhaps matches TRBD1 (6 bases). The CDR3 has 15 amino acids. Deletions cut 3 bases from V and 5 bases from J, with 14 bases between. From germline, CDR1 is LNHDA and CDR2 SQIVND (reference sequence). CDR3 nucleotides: TGTGCCAGTAGTATCTCAGGGGCTGCGGACAATGAGCAGTTCTTC. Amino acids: CASSISGAADNEQFF.

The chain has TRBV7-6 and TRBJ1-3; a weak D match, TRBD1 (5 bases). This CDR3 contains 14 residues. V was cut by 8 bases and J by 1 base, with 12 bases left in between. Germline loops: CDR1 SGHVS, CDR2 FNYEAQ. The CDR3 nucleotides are TGTGCCAGCGGTGAGGAGGGGTCTGGAAACACCATATATTTT. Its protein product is CASGEEGSGNTIYF.

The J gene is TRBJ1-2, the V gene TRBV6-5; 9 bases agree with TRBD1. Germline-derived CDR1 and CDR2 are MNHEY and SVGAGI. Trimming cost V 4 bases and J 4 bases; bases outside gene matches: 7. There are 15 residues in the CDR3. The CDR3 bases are TGTGCCAGCAGTTCCGTGACAGGGGGGAGCTATGGCTACACCTTC. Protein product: CASSSVTGGSYGYTF.

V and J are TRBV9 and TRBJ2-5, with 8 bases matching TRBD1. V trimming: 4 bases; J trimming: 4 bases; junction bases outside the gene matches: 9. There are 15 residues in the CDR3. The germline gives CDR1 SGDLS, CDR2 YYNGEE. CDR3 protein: CASSPHQGAGETQYF. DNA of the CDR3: TGTGCCAGCAGCCCCCACCAGGGGGCAGGAGAGACCCAGTACTTC.

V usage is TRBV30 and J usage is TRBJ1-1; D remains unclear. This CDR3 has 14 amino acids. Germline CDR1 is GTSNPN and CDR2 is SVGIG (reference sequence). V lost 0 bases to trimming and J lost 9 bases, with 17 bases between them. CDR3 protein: CAWSVHEGRTKAFF. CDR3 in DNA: TGTGCCTGGAGTGTACACGAGGGCAGGACGAAAGCTTTCTTT.

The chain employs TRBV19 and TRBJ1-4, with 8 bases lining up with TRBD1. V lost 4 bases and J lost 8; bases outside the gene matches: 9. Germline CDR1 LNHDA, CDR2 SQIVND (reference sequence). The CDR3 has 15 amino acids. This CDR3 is CASSTYRGTREKLFF. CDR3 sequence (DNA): TGTGCCAGTAGTACGTACAGGGGGACACGCGAAAAACTGTTTTTT.

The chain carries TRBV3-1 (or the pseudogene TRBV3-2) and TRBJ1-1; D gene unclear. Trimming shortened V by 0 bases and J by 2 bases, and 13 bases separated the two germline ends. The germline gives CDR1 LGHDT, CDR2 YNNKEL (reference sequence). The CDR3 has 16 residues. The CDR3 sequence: CASSQDFLTINTEAFF. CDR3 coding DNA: TGTGCCAGCAGCCAAGATTTCCTGACCATTAACACTGAAGCTTTCTTT.

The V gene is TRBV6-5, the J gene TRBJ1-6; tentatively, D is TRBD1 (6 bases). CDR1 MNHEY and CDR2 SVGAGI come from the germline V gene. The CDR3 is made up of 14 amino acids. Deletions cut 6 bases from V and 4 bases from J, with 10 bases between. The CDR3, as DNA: TGTGCCAGCAGGTGGACAGTTTATAATTCACCCCTCCACTTT. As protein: CASRWTVYNSPLHF.

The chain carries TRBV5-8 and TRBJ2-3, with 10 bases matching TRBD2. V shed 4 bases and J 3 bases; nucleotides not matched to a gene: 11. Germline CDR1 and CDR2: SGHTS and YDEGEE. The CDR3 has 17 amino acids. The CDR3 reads CASSPWTSGGGTDTQYF. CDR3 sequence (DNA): TGTGCCAGCAGCCCCTGGACTAGCGGAGGGGGGACAGATACGCAGTATTTT. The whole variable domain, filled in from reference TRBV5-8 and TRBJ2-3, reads EAGVTQSPTHLIKTRGQQATLRCSPISGHTSVYWYQQALGLGLQFLLWYDEGEERNRGNFPPRFSGRQFPNYSSELNVNALELEDSALYLCASSPWTSGGGTDTQYFGPGTRLTVL.